Below, one T cell receptor beta chain is given with its context. The sample originates from a study of technical replicates of blood from several donors. The CDR3 totals 13 residues. V gave up 10 bases and J gave up 1 base; unmatched junction bases: 1. The V gene's germline CDR1 is MNHEY and CDR2 SVGAGI. Clones were read by immunoSEQ multiplex PCR, and TCRdb kept only the in-frame ones, dropping some. This table has about 81,000 clones, 90% to 97% appearing once. The source of this sequence is a human donor in good health. The V and J genes are TRBV6-5 and TRBJ2-6; 7 bases match TRBD2. The source material was T cells isolated from PBMCs. The CDR3 bases are TGTGCCACCGGGAGGTCTGGGGCCAACGTCCTGACTTTC. It specifies CATGRSGANVLTF.